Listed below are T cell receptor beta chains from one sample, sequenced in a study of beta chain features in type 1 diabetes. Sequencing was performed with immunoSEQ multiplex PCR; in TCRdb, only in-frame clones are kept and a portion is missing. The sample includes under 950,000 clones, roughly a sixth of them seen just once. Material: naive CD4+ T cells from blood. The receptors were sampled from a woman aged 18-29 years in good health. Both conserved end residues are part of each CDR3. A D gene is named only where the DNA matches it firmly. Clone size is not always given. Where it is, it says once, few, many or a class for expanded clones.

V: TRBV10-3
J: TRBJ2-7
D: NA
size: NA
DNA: TGTGCCATCAGTGAGGGACTCGACTACGAGCAGTACTTC
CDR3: CAISEGLDYEQYF

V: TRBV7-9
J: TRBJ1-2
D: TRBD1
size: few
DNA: TGTGCCAGCAGCCCTGTCGGGGACAGGGGTTATGGCTACACCTTC
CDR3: CASSPVGDRGYGYTF

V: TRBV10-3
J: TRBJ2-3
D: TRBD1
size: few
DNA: TGTGCCATCAGTAAAGACAGGGGGGGCACAGATACGCAGTATTTT
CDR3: CAISKDRGGTDTQYF

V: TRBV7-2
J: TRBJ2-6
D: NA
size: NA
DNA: TGTGCCAGCAGCTTAGTCCTCATCTCTGGGGCCAACGTCCTGACTTTC
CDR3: CASSLVLISGANVLTF

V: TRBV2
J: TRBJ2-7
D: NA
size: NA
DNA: TGTGCCAGCAGTGATGAGGGATACGAGCAGTACTTC
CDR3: CASSDEGYEQYF

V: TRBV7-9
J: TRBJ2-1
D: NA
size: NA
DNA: TGTGCCAGCAGCTCTATCCGGACACCCCGGCAGTTCTTC
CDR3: CASSSIRTPRQFF

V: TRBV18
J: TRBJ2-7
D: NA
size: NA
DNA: TGTGCCAGCTCACGAAGCTTGGGGGATAACGAGCAGTACTTC
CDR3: CASSRSLGDNEQYF

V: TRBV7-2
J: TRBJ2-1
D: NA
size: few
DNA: TGTGCCAGCAGCTCTCAGAGACTAGGCGAGCAGTTCTTC
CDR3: CASSSQRLGEQFF

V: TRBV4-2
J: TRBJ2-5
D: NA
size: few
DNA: TGTGCCAGCAGCCAAGTGGGGATACAAGAGACCCAGTACTTC
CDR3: CASSQVGIQETQYF

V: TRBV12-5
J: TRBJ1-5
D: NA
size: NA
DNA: TGTGCTAGTGGCCCAGGACAGCCCTATAGCAATCAGCCCCAGCATTTT
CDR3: CASGPGQPYSNQPQHF

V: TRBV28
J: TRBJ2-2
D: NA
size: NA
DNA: TGTGCCGGCCAAAAAGTTGGCATCGGGGAGCTGTTTTTT
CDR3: CAGQKVGIGELFF

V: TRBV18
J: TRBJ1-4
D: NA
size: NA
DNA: TGTGCCAGCTCACCTATGGGGGCTGGGCATAATGAAAAACTGTTTTTT
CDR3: CASSPMGAGHNEKLFF

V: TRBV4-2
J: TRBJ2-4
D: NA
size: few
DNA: TGTGCCAGCAGCCAAGACGATCAGGGGACCAAAAACATTCAGTACTTC
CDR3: CASSQDDQGTKNIQYF

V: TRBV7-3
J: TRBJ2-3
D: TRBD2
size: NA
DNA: TGTGCCAGCAGTAGACTAGCGGGACGCACAGATACGCAGTATTTT
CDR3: CASSRLAGRTDTQYF

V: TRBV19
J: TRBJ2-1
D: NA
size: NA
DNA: TGTGCCAGTAGTATAACCCCCACTACCCAGCAGTTCTTC
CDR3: CASSITPTTQQFF

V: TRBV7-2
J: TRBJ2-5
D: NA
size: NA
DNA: TGTGCCAGCAGCTTACGGGAGTTTCAAGAGACCCAGTACTTC
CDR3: CASSLREFQETQYF

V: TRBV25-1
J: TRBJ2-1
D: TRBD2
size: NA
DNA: TGTGCCAGCAGTGCCCGGACTAGCGGGAGGCTGTTCTTC
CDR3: CASSARTSGRLFF

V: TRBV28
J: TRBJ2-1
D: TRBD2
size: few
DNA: TGTGCCAGCAGTTCGGCGGGAGGGATTTCCTACAATGAGCAGTTCTTC
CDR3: CASSSAGGISYNEQFF

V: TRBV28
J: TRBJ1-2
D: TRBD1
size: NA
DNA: TGTGCCAGCACCAGAGGGACAGAAAACTATGGCTACACCTTC
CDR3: CASTRGTENYGYTF

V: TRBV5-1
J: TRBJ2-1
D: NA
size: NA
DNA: TGCGCCAGCAGCTTGGGGGGTTCTCGGGAGTACCGCAATGAGCAGTTCTTC
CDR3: CASSLGGSREYRNEQFF

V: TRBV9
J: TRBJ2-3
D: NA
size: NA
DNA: TGTGCCAGCAGCGTAGAGGGGCAGCGCACAGATACGCAGTATTTT
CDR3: CASSVEGQRTDTQYF

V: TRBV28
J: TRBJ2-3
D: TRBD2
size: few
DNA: TGTGCCAGCAGTGTGGGACTAGCGGGAGGTAGAGATACGCAGTATTTT
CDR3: CASSVGLAGGRDTQYF

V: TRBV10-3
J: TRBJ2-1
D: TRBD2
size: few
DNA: TGTGCCATCTCACCTCTCGGGGGGAGGGAAATTGAGCAGTTCTTC
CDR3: CAISPLGGREIEQFF

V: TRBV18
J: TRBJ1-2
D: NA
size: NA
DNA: TGTGCCAGCTCGCCCTCCTCCGATGGCTACACCTTC
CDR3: CASSPSSDGYTF

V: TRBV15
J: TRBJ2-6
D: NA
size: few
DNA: TGTGCCACCAGCAGAGTGTACGGAGACACAGCTGGGGCCAACGTCCTGACTTTC
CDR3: CATSRVYGDTAGANVLTF

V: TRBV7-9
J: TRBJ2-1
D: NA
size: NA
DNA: TGTGCCAGCAGCACTTACAATGAGCAGTTCTTC
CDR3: CASSTYNEQFF

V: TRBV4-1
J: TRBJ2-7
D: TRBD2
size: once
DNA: TGCGCCAGCAGCCAAGTATTGAGGAAGACTAGCGAGTACTACGAGCAGTACTTC
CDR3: CASSQVLRKTSEYYEQYF

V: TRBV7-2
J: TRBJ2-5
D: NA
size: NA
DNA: TGTGCCAGCAGCTTAAGTTCGGGAGCTGGAGAGACCCAGTACTTC
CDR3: CASSLSSGAGETQYF

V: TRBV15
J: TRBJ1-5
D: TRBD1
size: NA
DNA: TGTGCCACCAGCAGGACAGGGGGAGGACAGCCCCAGCATTTT
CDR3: CATSRTGGGQPQHF

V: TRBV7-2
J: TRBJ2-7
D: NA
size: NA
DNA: TGTGCCAGCAGCCCCGCCGGAGGGGGATACGAGCAGTACTTC
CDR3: CASSPAGGGYEQYF

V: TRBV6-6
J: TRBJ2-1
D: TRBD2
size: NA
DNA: TGTGCCAGCAACACTGGGGGGGATGCTTACAATGAGCAGTTCTTC
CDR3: CASNTGGDAYNEQFF

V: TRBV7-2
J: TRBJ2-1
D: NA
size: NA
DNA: TGTGCCAGCAGCTTAGCGGGCAGGGGGGGCAATGAGCAGTTCTTC
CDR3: CASSLAGRGGNEQFF

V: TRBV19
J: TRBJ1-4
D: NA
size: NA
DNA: TGTGCCAGTAGTAGGGCTGTACTCCCGGGCCTTTTTAATGAAAAACTGTTTTTT
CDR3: CASSRAVLPGLFNEKLFF

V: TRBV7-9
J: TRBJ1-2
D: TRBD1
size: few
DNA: TGTGCCAGCAGCTTGGGACAGGCACTCGCCCATGGCTACACCTTC
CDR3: CASSLGQALAHGYTF

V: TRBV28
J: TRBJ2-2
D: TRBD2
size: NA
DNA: TGTGCCAGCAGTCCATGGACTAGCCCGAACACCGGGGAGCTGTTTTTT
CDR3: CASSPWTSPNTGELFF

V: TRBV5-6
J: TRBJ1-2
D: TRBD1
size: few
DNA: TGTGCCAGCAGGGCGCGACAGGGGACCTATGGCTACACCTTC
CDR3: CASRARQGTYGYTF

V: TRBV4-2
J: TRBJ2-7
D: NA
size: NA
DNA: TGTGCCAGCAGCCAAGTCGACAGCTCCTACGAGCAGTACTTC
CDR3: CASSQVDSSYEQYF

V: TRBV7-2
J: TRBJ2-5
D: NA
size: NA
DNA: TGTGCCAGCAGCTTAGGGGTAGGCAAAGAGACCCAGTACTTC
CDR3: CASSLGVGKETQYF

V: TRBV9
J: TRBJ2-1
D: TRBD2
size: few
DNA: TGTGCCAGCAGCTTAACTAGCGGGAGTTGGAATGAGCAGTTCTTC
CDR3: CASSLTSGSWNEQFF